This T cell receptor (beta chain) was found in a study of Ad26.COV2.S vaccination and SARS-CoV-2 variants (dated by TCRdb to about 2021). Notes on the research overall: Vaccine-arm donors were drawn from COV1001, a multicentre, randomized, double-blind, placebo-controlled phase I-IIa trial of Ad26.COV2.S in healthy adults. Ad26.COV2.S was administered intramuscularly at a dose of 5x10^10 or 1x10^11 viral particles, either as one shot or as two shots given 56 days apart. Throughout the experiments and outcome assessment, investigators stayed blinded to trial group allocation. The TCR-sequenced set comprised around 30 samples: approximately 19 Ad26.COV2.S vaccine recipients, 5 placebo recipients and 8 SARS-CoV-2 convalescent individuals. Trial participants were randomized into five groups of five, in which low-dose or high-dose Ad26.COV2.S was given once or twice, or placebo was given on both occasions. The specificity and breadth of SARS-CoV-2-reactive T cell receptors after Ad26.COV2.S vaccination were assessed by TCRbeta repertoire sequencing. Overall results and qualifications from the work: Comparing responses between vaccine doses or regimens was not something the study was powered to do. Non-spike TCR breadth was comparable between vaccine and placebo recipients, consistent with the vaccine containing only spike. After vaccination, substantial breadth of spike-specific CD8+ and CD4+ T cell responses was reported. It was noted by the authors that total T cell responses may have been underestimated by the TCR breadth and depth analyses. Spike-specific TCR breadth was higher in Ad26.COV2.S recipients than in placebo recipients (P = 0.0014).

This clone was picked up many times. Its binding antigen is unknown. Per-base quality was not reported, and no clone a single base away is much larger than it. TCRbeta CDR3 regions were sequenced with the immunoSEQ Assay. After extraction, genomic DNA underwent amplification by bias-controlled multiplex PCR, followed by high-throughput sequencing. In the source study's methods: To quantify the absolute abundance of each unique TCRbeta CDR3 region, sequences were collapsed and filtered. T cell fraction was estimated by normalization of TCRbeta template counts to usable DNA, with usable DNA being measured through amplification of reference genes present in all nucleated cells. Repertoire TCRs were annotated as SARS-CoV-2-specific when V gene, CDR3 amino acid sequence and J gene were exactly matched to a known reactive TCR set. The reference SARS-CoV-2 TCR set was obtained from MIRA and was filtered for enrichment in COVID-19-positive ImmuneCODE repertoires, whereby public or cross-reactive TCRs were removed. Based on the MIRA antigens, annotated TCRs were further analysed at the level of specific ORF or position within ORF. Depth was the summed frequency of annotated unique rearrangements, while breadth was defined as annotated unique rearrangements over total unique productive rearrangements. Group comparisons of TCR breadth used two-sided Wilcoxon rank-sum tests. As stored in TCRdb, this immuneACCESS dataset retains in-frame rearrangements with V and J assigned. A fraction of the clones does not appear; measured against another copy, unresolved V genes explain less than half of the discrepancy, and the remainder lacks a known reason. Clone size and V and J calls were adopted from that table, with D and trimming inferred from the DNA. The table for this sample lists some 350,000 clones; 90% of them were counted only once. The leading ten clones occupy 5.5% of the sample.

In the paper's terms, the treatment or condition label means: some 20 received Ad26.COV2.S at low or high dose, single or two shots; 5 received placebo; per-sample allocation not given. Repertoires of vaccine and placebo recipients were sequenced from samples collected on day 63 after the first injection. In Cohort 1b, around 23 adults aged 18-55 years were enrolled at a single site in Boston, USA, between 29 July and 7 August 2020. Ad26.COV2.S was a replication-incompetent adenovirus type 26 vector expressing a prefusion-stabilized SARS-CoV-2 spike protein from the original Wuhan strain. Trimming costs V 9 bases and J 1 base, and their ends lie 16 bases apart. CDR1 and CDR2 (MNHEY, SMNVEV) derive from the germline V gene (reference sequence). Counted from cysteine to phenylalanine, this CDR3 has 15 amino acids. The retained sequence is limited to the CDR3, 45 bases, with the frame set at the first base.

Rearrangement joined TRBV27 to TRBJ2-1; D gene: possibly TRBD2, on 5 matching bases. The material was peripheral blood, obtained in a trial of Ad26.COV2.S vaccine versus placebo. This clonotype originated in a person between 18 and 60 years old who received the Ad26.COV2.S COVID-19 vaccine or a placebo. The bases are TGTGCCAGTGCTCTCAGTCCGGGGTCCTACAATGAGCAGTTCTTC. Its product reads: CASALSPGSYNEQFF.